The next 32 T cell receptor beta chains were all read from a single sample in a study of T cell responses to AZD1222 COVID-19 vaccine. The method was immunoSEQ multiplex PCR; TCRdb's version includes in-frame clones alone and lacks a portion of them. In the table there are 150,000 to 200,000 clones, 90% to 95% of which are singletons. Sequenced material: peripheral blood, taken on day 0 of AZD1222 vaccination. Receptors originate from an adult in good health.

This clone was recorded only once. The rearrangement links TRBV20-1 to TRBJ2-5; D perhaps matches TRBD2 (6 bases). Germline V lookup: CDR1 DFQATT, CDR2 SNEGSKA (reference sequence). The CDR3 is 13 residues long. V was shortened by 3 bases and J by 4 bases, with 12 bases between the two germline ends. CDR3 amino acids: CSASVGGGETQYF. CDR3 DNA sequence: TGCAGTGCTAGTGTCGGGGGAGGAGAGACCCAGTACTTC.

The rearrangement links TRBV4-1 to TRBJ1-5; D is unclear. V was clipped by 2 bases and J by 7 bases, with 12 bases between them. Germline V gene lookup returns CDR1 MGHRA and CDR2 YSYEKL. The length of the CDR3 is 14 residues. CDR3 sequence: CASSQSRGRQPQHF. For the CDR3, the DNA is TGCGCCAGCAGCCAAAGCCGGGGAAGGCAGCCCCAGCATTTT.

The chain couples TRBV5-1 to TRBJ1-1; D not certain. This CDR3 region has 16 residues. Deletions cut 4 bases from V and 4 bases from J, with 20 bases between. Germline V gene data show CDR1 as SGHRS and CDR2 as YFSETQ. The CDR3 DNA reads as TGCGCCAGCAGCCCAAGGTCAACCGCCGCTGGCACTGAAGCTTTCTTT. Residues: CASSPRSTAAGTEAFF.

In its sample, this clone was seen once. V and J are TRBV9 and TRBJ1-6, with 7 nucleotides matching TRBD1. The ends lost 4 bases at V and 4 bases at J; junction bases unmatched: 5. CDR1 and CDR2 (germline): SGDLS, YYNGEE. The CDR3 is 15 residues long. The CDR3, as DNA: TGTGCCAGCAGCCTCGAGACAGGGTATAATTCACCCCTCCACTTT. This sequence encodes CASSLETGYNSPLHF.

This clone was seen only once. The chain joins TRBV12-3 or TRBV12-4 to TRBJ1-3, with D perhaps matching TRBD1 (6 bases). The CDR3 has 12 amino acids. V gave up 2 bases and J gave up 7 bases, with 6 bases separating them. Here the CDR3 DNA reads TGTGCCAGCAGTTTAACAGGGAACACCATATATTTT. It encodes CASSLTGNTIYF.

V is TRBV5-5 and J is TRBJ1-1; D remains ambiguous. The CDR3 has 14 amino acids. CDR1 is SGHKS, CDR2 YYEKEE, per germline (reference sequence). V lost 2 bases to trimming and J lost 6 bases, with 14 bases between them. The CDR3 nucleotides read TGTGCCAGCAGCTTTAGTAGGTATTTTGCTGAAGCTTTCTTT. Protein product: CASSFSRYFAEAFF. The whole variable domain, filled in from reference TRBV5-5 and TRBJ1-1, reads DAGVTQSPTHLIKTRGQQVTLRCSPISGHKSVSWYQQVLGQGPQFIFQYYEKEERGRGNFPDRFSARQFPNYSSELNVNALLLGDSALYLCASSFSRYFAEAFFGQGTRLTVV.

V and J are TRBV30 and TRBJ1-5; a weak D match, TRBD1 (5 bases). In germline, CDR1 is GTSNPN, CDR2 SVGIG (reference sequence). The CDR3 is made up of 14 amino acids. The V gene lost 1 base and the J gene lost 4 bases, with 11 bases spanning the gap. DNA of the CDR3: TGTGCCTGGAGTGGCAGGGCTATGAATCAGCCCCAGCATTTT. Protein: CAWSGRAMNQPQHF.

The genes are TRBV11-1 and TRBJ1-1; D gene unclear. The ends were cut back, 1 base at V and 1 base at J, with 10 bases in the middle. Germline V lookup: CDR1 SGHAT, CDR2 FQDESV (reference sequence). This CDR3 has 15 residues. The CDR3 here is CASSLGRAANTEAFF. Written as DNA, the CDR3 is TGTGCCAGCAGCTTAGGGCGGGCGGCGAACACTGAAGCTTTCTTT.

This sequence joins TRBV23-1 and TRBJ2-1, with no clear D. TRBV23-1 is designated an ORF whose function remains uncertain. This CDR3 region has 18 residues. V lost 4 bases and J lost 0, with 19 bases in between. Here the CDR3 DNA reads TGCGCCAGCAGTCGGCCGAACAAAGGCCACTACTCCTACAATGAGCAGTTCTTC. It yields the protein CASSRPNKGHYSYNEQFF.

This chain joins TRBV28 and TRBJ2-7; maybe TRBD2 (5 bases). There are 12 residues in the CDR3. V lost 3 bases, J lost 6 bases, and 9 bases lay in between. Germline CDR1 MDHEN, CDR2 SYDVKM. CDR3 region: CASSFTSVEQYF. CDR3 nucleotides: TGTGCCAGCAGTTTTACTAGTGTCGAGCAGTACTTC. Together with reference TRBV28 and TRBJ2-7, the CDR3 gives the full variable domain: DVKVTQSSRYLVKRTGEKVFLECVQDMDHENMFWYRQDPGLGLRLIYFSYDVKMKEKGDIPEGYSVSREKKERFSLILESASTNQTSMYLCASSFTSVEQYFGPGTRLTVT.

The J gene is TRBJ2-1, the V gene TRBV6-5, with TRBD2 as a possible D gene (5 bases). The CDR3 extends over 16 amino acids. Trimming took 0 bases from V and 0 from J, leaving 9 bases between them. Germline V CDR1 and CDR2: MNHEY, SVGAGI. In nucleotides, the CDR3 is TGTGCCAGCAGTTACTCGGGCCTAGCCTCCTACAATGAGCAGTTCTTC. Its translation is CASSYSGLASYNEQFF.

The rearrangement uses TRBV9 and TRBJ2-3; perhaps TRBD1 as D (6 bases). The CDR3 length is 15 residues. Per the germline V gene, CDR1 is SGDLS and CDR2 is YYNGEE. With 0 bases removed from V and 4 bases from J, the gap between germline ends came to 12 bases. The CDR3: CASSVGQGFADTQYF. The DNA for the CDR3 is TGTGCCAGCAGCGTAGGTCAGGGGTTTGCAGATACGCAGTATTTT.

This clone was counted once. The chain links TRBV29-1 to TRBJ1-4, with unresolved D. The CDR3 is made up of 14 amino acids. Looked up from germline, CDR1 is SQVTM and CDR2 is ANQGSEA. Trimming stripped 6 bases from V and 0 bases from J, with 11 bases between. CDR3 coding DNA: TGCAGCGTCGCTAAGGGTGCAACTAATGAAAAACTGTTTTTT. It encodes CSVAKGATNEKLFF. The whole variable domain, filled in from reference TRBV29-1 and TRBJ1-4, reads SAVISQKPSRDICQRGTSLTIQCQVDSQVTMMFWYRQQPGQSLTLIATANQGSEATYESGFVIDKFPISRPNLTFSTLTVSNMSPEDSSIYLCSVAKGATNEKLFFGSGTQLSVL.

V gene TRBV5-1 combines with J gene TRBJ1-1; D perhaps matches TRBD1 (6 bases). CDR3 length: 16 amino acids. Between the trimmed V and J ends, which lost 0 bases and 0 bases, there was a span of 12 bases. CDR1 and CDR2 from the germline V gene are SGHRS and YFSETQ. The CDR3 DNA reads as TGCGCCAGCAGCTTGGACGGACAGAGGGTGAACACTGAAGCTTTCTTT. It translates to CASSLDGQRVNTEAFF. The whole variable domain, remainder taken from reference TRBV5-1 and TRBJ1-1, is KAGVTQTPRYLIKTRGQQVTLSCSPISGHRSVSWYQQTPGQGLQFLFEYFSETQRNKGNFPGRFSGRQFSNSRSEMNVSTLELGDSALYLCASSLDGQRVNTEAFFGQGTRLTVV.

CDR3: CASSGIAGGPQTDTQYF. The CDR3 DNA is TGTGCCAGTAGTGGGATAGCGGGAGGGCCGCAAACAGATACGCAGTATTTT. The chain carries TRBV19 and TRBJ2-3; TRBD2 agrees at 11 bases. J lost 3 bases, V lost 5 bases, and 10 bases had no gene match. Per the germline V gene, CDR1 is LNHDA and CDR2 is SQIVND (reference sequence). The CDR3 sequence is 17 residues long.

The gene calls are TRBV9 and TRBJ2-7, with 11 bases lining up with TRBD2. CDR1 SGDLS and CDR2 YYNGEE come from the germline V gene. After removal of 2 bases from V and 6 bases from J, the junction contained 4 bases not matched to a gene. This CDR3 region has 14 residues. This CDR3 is CASSVGLAGFEQYF. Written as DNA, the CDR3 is TGTGCCAGCAGCGTCGGACTAGCGGGCTTCGAGCAGTACTTC.

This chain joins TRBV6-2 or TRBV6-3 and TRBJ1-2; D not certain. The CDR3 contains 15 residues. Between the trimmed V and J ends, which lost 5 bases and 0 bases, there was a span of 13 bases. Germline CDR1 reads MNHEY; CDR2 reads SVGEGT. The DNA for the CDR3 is TGTGCCAGCAGTGTTTTGGGTCAAGCTAACTATGGCTACACCTTC. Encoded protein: CASSVLGQANYGYTF.

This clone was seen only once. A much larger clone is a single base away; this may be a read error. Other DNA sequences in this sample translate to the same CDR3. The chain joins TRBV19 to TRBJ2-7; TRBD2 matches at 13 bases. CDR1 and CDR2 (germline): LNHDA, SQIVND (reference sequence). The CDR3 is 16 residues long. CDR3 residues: CASSRPGTSGIYEQYF. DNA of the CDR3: TGTGCTAGTAGTAGACCCGGGACTAGCGGGATTTACGAGCAGTACTTC.

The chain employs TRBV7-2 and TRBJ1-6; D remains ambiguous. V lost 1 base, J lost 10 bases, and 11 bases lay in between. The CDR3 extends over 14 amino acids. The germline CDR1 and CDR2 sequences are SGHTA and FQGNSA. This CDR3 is CASSLGSDISPLHF. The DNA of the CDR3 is TGTGCCAGCAGCTTAGGTTCTGACATCTCACCCCTCCACTTT. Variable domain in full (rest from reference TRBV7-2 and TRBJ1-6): GAGVSQSPSNKVTEKGKDVELRCDPISGHTALYWYRQSLGQGLEFLIYFQGNSAPDKSGLPSDRFSAERTGGSVSTLTIQRTQQEDSAVYLCASSLGSDISPLHFGNGTRLTVT.

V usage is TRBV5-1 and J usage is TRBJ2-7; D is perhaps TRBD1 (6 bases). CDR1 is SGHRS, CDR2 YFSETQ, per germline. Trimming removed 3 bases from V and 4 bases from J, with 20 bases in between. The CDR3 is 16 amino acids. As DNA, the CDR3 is TGCGCCAGCAGCTCCCTGTCTCTTCCCGGACAGTACGAGCAGTACTTC. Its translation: CASSSLSLPGQYEQYF.

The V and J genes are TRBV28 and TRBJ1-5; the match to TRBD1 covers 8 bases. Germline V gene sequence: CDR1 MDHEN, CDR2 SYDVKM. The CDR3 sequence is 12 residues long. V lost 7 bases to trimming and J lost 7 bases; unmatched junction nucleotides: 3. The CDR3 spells CASITGGQPQHF. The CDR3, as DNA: TGTGCCAGCATTACAGGGGGGCAGCCCCAGCATTTT.

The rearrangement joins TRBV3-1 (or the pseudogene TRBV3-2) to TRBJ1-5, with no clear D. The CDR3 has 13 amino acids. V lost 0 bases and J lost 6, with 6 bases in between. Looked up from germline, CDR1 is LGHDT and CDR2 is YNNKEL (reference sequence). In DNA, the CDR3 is TGTGCCAGCAGCCAAGACTACGTTCAGCCCCAGCATTTT. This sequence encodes CASSQDYVQPQHF.

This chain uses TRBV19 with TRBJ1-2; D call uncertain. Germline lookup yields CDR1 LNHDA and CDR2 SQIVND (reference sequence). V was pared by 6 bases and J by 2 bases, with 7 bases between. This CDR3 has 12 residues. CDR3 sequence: CASRGRNYGYTF. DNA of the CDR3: TGTGCCAGTAGAGGCAGAAACTATGGCTACACCTTC. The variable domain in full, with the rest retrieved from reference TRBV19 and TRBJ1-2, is DGGITQSPKYLFRKEGQNVTLSCEQNLNHDAMYWYRQDPGQGLRLIYYSQIVNDFQKGDIAEGYSVSREKKESFPLTVTSAQKNPTAFYLCASRGRNYGYTFGSGTRLTVV.

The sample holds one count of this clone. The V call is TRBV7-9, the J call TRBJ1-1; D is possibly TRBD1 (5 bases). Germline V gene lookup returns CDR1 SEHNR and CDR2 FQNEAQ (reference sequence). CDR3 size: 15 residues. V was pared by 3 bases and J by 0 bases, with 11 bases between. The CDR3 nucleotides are TGTGCCAGCAGCTTTGACAGAATCATGAACACTGAAGCTTTCTTT. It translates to CASSFDRIMNTEAFF.

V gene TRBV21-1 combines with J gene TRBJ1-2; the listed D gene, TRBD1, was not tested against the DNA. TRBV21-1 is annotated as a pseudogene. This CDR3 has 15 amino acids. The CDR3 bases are TGTGCCAGCAGCAAGGGGACAGGAGGAAACAATGGCTACACCTTC. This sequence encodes CASSKGTGGNNGYTF.

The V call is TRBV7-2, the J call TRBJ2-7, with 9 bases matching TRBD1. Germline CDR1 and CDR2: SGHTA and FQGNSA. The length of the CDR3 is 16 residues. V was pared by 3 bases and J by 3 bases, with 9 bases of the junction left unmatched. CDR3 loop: CASSFVPGQGVYEQYF. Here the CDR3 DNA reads TGTGCCAGCAGCTTTGTTCCGGGACAGGGTGTCTACGAGCAGTACTTC.

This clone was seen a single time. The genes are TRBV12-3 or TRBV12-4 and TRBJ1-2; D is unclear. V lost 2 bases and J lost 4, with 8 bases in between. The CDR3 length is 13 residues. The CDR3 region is CASSLWAIYGYTF. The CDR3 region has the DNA TGTGCCAGCAGTTTATGGGCGATCTATGGCTACACCTTC.

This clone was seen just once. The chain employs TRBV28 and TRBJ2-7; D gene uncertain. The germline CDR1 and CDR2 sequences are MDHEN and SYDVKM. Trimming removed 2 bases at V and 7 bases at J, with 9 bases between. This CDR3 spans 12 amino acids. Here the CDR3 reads CASSLVRKEQYF. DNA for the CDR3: TGTGCCAGCAGTTTAGTGCGCAAGGAGCAGTACTTC.

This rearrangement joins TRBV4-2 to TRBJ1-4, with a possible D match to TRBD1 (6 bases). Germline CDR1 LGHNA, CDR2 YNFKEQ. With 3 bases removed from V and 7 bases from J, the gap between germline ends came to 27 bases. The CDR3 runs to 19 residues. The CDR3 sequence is CASSQFTPAGGGGSEKLFF. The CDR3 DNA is TGTGCCAGCAGCCAGTTTACCCCGGCCGGGGGCGGGGGAAGTGAAAAACTGTTTTTT.

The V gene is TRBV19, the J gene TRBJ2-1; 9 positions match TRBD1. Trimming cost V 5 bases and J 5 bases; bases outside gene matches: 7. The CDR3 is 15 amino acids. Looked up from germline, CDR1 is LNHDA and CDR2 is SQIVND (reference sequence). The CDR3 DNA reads TGTGCCAGTAGTCTTTTGGGACAGGGCCACAATGAGCAGTTCTTC. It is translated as CASSLLGQGHNEQFF.

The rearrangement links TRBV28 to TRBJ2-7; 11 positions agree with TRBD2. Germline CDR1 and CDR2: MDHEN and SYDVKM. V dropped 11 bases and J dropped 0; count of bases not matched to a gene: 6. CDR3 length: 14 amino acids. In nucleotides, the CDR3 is TGTGCCTCCCGACTAGCGGGGTACTCCTACGAGCAGTACTTC. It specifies CASRLAGYSYEQYF.

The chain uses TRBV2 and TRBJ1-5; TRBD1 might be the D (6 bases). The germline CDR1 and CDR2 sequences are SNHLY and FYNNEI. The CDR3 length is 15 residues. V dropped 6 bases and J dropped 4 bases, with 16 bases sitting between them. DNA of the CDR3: TGTGCCAGCAGGGGTGGAGACAGGACAAATCAGCCCCAGCATTTT. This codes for CASRGGDRTNQPQHF.